Below, 26 T cell receptor beta chains from the same sample are listed, as sequenced in a study of cytomegalovirus exposure and HLA in healthy donors. Primers for the PCR totalled 60 Vbeta and 13 Jbeta. The method was immunoSEQ multiplex PCR; TCRdb's version includes in-frame clones alone and lacks a portion of them. The table shows about 110,000 clones, with around three quarters occurring only once. The sequencing input was PBMCs. These receptors all stem from a woman in her 30s in good health and CMV-seronegative.

The V and J genes are TRBV5-1 and TRBJ2-5; D unresolved. Trimming left V 2 bases short and J 7 bases short, with 18 bases between. CDR3 length: 15 amino acids. CDR1 is SGHRS, CDR2 YFSETQ, per germline. The CDR3 coding sequence is TGCGCCAGCAGCTTTTCCACCTTCTCCACCGGGACCCAGTACTTC. This gives the protein CASSFSTFSTGTQYF.

J is TRBJ2-3 and V is TRBV4-3, with TRBD1 matching 10 bases. CDR1 is LGHNA, CDR2 YSLEER, per germline. CDR3 length: 17 residues. The V gene end was trimmed by 1 base and the J gene end by 4 bases; junction bases not matched to a gene: 8. The CDR3 nucleotides are TGCGCCAGCAGCCAAGTAGTCGAGACAGGGGGCCCAGATACGCAGTATTTT. It codes for CASSQVVETGGPDTQYF.

The V gene is TRBV7-9, the J gene TRBJ2-7; 9 nucleotides align to TRBD1. The CDR3 runs 15 residues. V dropped 5 bases and J dropped 3; count of bases not matched to a gene: 8. Per germline, CDR1 SEHNR and CDR2 FQNEAQ (reference sequence). CDR3 nucleotides: TGTGCCAGCAGCCGTCCGGGACAGGGCCTCTACGAGCAGTACTTC. The encoded protein is CASSRPGQGLYEQYF.

This chain uses TRBV9 with TRBJ2-1; 13 nucleotides match TRBD2. V lost 6 bases to trimming and J lost 8 bases; unmatched junction nucleotides: 8. CDR3 length: 15 residues. Germline V gene sequence: CDR1 SGDLS, CDR2 YYNGEE. In DNA, the CDR3 is TGTGCCAGCACCCAACTAGCGGGGGGGTTGGATGAGCAGTTCTTC. It specifies CASTQLAGGLDEQFF.

The rearrangement uses TRBV27 and TRBJ1-2; 12 bases line up with TRBD1. J was trimmed by 4 bases and V by 6 bases; bases with no gene match: 6. Germline CDR1 reads MNHEY; CDR2 reads SMNVEV (reference sequence). The CDR3 is 15 residues long. CDR3 sequence: CASSRDRGRVYGYTF. In DNA form, the CDR3 reads TGTGCCAGCAGCCGGGACAGGGGGCGGGTCTATGGCTACACCTTC.

This chain uses TRBV4-3 with TRBJ1-2, with 9 bases matching TRBD1. The V gene's germline CDR1 is LGHNA and CDR2 YSLEER. The CDR3 extends over 16 amino acids. Unmatched junction bases numbered 9, after V lost 0 bases and J lost 7 bases. The CDR3 is CASSQDSEQGALGYTF. DNA for the CDR3: TGCGCCAGCAGCCAAGATAGCGAACAGGGGGCGCTTGGCTACACCTTC.

This chain links TRBV7-8 with TRBJ2-7; 8 bases line up with TRBD1. This CDR3 contains 16 residues. Germline loops: CDR1 SGHVS, CDR2 FQNEAQ. V trimming: 5 bases; J trimming: 1 base; junction bases outside the gene matches: 10. The CDR3 DNA follows: TGTGCCAGCAGCCCCCTATCAGGGGGCTTTTCCTACGAGCAGTACTTC. Its translation: CASSPLSGGFSYEQYF.

V gene TRBV5-1 combines with J gene TRBJ1-1; no definite D call. Trimming left V 2 bases short and J 8 bases short, with 13 bases between. Germline V gene sequence: CDR1 SGHRS, CDR2 YFSETQ. There are 13 residues in the CDR3. DNA of the CDR3: TGCGCCAGCAGCTTTGGCGAGGGCCAAGAAGCTTTCTTT. This gives the protein CASSFGEGQEAFF.

J is TRBJ2-5 and V is TRBV7-9; TRBD1 agrees at 9 bases. Germline CDR1 and CDR2: SEHNR and FQNEAQ (reference sequence). J was trimmed by 2 bases and V by 5 bases; bases with no gene match: 9. The CDR3 has 16 residues. CDR3 bases: TGTGCCAGCAGCCTGAACCGGGACAGGGTTCAAGAGACCCAGTACTTC. Protein sequence: CASSLNRDRVQETQYF. Full variable domain (remainder filled in from reference TRBV7-9 and TRBJ2-5): DTGVSQNPRHKITKRGQNVTFRCDPISEHNRLYWYRQTLGQGPEFLTYFQNEAQLEKSRLLSDRFSAERPKGSFSTLEIQRTEQGDSAMYLCASSLNRDRVQETQYFGPGTRLLVL.

The chain has TRBV7-3 and TRBJ2-5, with 7 nucleotides matching TRBD1. With 5 bases clipped from V and 3 bases from J, the junction kept 3 bases outside the gene matches. Per the germline V gene, CDR1 is SGHTA and CDR2 is FQGTGA. This CDR3 contains 13 residues. CDR3 in amino acids: CASSRQGEETQYF. DNA for the CDR3: TGTGCCAGCAGCCGCCAGGGGGAAGAGACCCAGTACTTC.

This clone was counted a few times. The J gene is TRBJ2-3, the V gene TRBV5-4, with unresolved D. Germline CDR1 is SGHNT and CDR2 is YYREEE (reference sequence). Trimming pared 1 base from V and 3 bases from J, leaving 9 bases between. The CDR3 extends over 14 amino acids. CDR3 in amino acids: CASSLTFRTDTQYF. The CDR3 DNA follows: TGTGCCAGCAGCTTGACGTTTCGGACAGATACGCAGTATTTT.

The J gene is TRBJ2-2, the V gene TRBV2; TRBD2 aligns across 14 bases. Trimming took 6 bases from V and 7 from J; bases not matched to a gene: 13. CDR1 and CDR2 from the germline V gene are SNHLY and FYNNEI. CDR3 length: 18 residues. For the CDR3, the DNA is TGTGCCAGCAGGCCCGGACTAGCGGGAGGTCCTCATGTCGGGGAGCTGTTTTTT. It is translated as CASRPGLAGGPHVGELFF. Drawing the rest from reference TRBV2 and TRBJ2-2, the complete variable domain is EPEVTQTPSHQVTQMGQEVILRCVPISNHLYFYWYRQILGQKVEFLVSFYNNEISEKSEIFDDQFSVERPDGSNFTLKIRSTKLEDSAMYFCASRPGLAGGPHVGELFFGEGSRLTVL.

This clone turned up a few times. The V gene is TRBV18, the J gene TRBJ1-1; the match to TRBD1 covers 7 bases. Germline V gene lookup returns CDR1 KGHSH and CDR2 LQKENI. Trimming cost V 3 bases and J 1 base; bases outside gene matches: 2. The CDR3 totals 14 residues. CDR3 bases: TGTGCCAGCTCACCGACAGGGAAGAACACTGAAGCTTTCTTT. Protein: CASSPTGKNTEAFF.

The genes are TRBV29-1 and TRBJ1-2; 7 nucleotides line up with TRBD1. Trimming cost V 7 bases and J 3 bases; bases outside gene matches: 11. Germline CDR1 and CDR2: SQVTM and ANQGSEA. This CDR3 spans 14 amino acids. The CDR3 reads CSERRQGADYGYTF. As DNA, the CDR3 is TGCAGCGAACGGAGACAGGGTGCGGACTATGGCTACACCTTC.

The chain carries TRBV2 and TRBJ2-7; TRBD2 matches 7 bases. Trimming cost V 0 bases and J 0 bases; bases outside gene matches: 11. Germline V gives CDR1 SNHLY, CDR2 FYNNEI. The CDR3 loop spans 18 amino acids. CDR3 bases: TGTGCCAGCAGTGAAGCGCAGGGACTACCCCCGAGCTCCTACGAGCAGTACTTC. Its translation is CASSEAQGLPPSSYEQYF.

This chain links TRBV2 with TRBJ1-2; D call uncertain. Germline CDR1 SNHLY, CDR2 FYNNEI. The CDR3 consists of 13 residues. The V gene lost 5 bases and the J gene lost 3 bases, with 10 bases spanning the gap. This chain's CDR3 is CASSISEDYGYTF. The CDR3 DNA sequence: TGTGCCAGCAGTATATCGGAGGACTATGGCTACACCTTC.

J is TRBJ1-2 and V is TRBV21-1; the table's TRBD1 call for D was not verified on the DNA. TRBV21-1 is given as a pseudogene. The CDR3 spans 13 residues. CDR3: CASSVRGYGGYTF. Here the CDR3 DNA reads TGTGCCAGCAGCGTCAGGGGGTACGGTGGCTACACCTTC.

This chain connects TRBV7-3 to TRBJ2-3, with 11 bases identical to TRBD2. Losses at the gene ends were 0 bases for V and 0 bases for J; bases not matched to a gene: 11. The CDR3 totals 20 residues. Germline lookup yields CDR1 SGHTA and CDR2 FQGTGA. DNA of the CDR3: TGTGCCAGCAGCTTAACTGGGCGGCTAGCGGGAGGTGCTAGCACAGATACGCAGTATTTT. This translates into CASSLTGRLAGGASTDTQYF.

The sample holds a few counts of this clone. The V gene is TRBV10-3, the J gene TRBJ2-7, with 8 bases identical to TRBD1. V shed 1 base, J shed 5 bases, and the junction held 4 bases outside the gene matches. This CDR3 comprises 14 residues. The germline V gene has CDR1 ENHRY and CDR2 SYGVKD. The CDR3 region is CAISEWQGANEQYF. In DNA, the CDR3 is TGTGCCATCAGTGAGTGGCAGGGGGCAAACGAGCAGTACTTC.

V gene TRBV2 combines with J gene TRBJ2-7; D is perhaps TRBD1 (9 bases). Germline-derived CDR1 and CDR2 are SNHLY and FYNNEI. The CDR3 spans 19 residues. V was pared by 3 bases and J by 3 bases, with 27 bases between. Written as DNA, the CDR3 is TGTGCCAGCAGTGAGAGGGGACAGGGACTAGGAAACCCCTTCTACGAGCAGTACTTC. Protein: CASSERGQGLGNPFYEQYF.

This sequence joins TRBV6-1 and TRBJ1-2, with D perhaps TRBD1 (6 bases). Between the trimmed V and J ends, which lost 10 bases and 2 bases, there was a span of 20 bases. Germline V gene sequence: CDR1 MNHNS, CDR2 SASEGT. This CDR3 spans 15 amino acids. CDR3 region: CANTFVDSENYGYTF. The CDR3 nucleotides read TGTGCCAACACCTTCGTGGACAGCGAGAACTATGGCTACACCTTC.

J is TRBJ2-5 and V is TRBV6-1, with TRBD1 matching 9 bases. The CDR3 length is 15 residues. The trim removed 4 bases at V and 5 bases at J, leaving 8 bases unmatched. Per the germline V gene, CDR1 is MNHNS and CDR2 is SASEGT. The CDR3 is CASSVTGTGQETQYF. The CDR3 region has the DNA TGTGCCAGCAGTGTAACCGGGACAGGGCAGGAGACCCAGTACTTC.

This sequence joins TRBV13 and TRBJ2-7, with 8 positions matching TRBD2. Germline lookup yields CDR1 PRHDT and CDR2 FYEKMQ (reference sequence). The CDR3 length is 14 residues. J was trimmed by 3 bases and V by 6 bases; bases with no gene match: 7. The CDR3 DNA is TGTGCCAGCAGACCCCGGGGGGGCCGCTACGAGCAGTACTTC. Its translation is CASRPRGGRYEQYF.

This clone came up a few times. This sequence joins TRBV5-1 and TRBJ2-3; 8 nucleotides agree with TRBD1. After removal of 5 bases from V and 0 bases from J, the junction contained 8 bases not matched to a gene. Germline loops: CDR1 SGHRS, CDR2 YFSETQ. The CDR3 extends over 16 amino acids. CDR3 sequence: CASRLMDRVSTDTQYF. The CDR3 DNA reads TGCGCCAGCAGACTAATGGACAGGGTCAGCACAGATACGCAGTATTTT.

The gene calls are TRBV29-1 and TRBJ2-7; 8 bases agree with TRBD1. The CDR3 length is 12 residues. Trimming at V came to 5 bases and at J to 6 bases, leaving 6 bases not matched to a gene. CDR1 and CDR2 (germline): SQVTM, ANQGSEA. CDR3 coding DNA: TGCAGCGTTCCTGGACAGGGCCGCGAGCAGTACTTC. Its protein product is CSVPGQGREQYF.

This chain uses TRBV10-3 with TRBJ2-7; 9 nucleotides match TRBD1. Trimming cost V 2 bases and J 4 bases; bases outside gene matches: 9. This CDR3 contains 16 residues. Germline V gene sequence: CDR1 ENHRY, CDR2 SYGVKD. CDR3: CAISERSGTGFYEQYF. The DNA of the CDR3 is TGTGCCATCAGTGAGCGATCGGGGACAGGGTTTTACGAGCAGTACTTC.